This T cell receptor (beta chain) was retrieved from a study of glioma-infiltrating T cells. Overall study results and limits: Above-expected tissue-blood divergence occurred in all gliomas, most in low-grade ones.

Using RNA template, CDR3s of TCR alpha and beta were amplified with iRepertoire arm-PCR. Input was roughly 95-450 ng of tissue mRNA or PBMC total RNA. In TCRdb, the multiplex PCR reads were re-called with MiXCR into one record per CDR3 protein. The profile shows over 140,000 distinct CDR3 sequences, 30% to 40% of them singletons. This clonotype was observed at least ten times. The target antigen is unknown. The sequenced sample consisted of glioma tissue, nonneoplastic brain tissue, or PBMCs (not recorded which). The clonotype originates from a human donor with low-grade glioma or glioblastoma, undergoing nonglioma brain surgery, or in good health (not recorded which).

This chain's CDR3 is CASKPRPSSYEQYF. CDR3 nucleotide sequence: TGTGCCAGCAAGCCCAGGCCAAGCTCCTACGAGCAGTACTTC. J is TRBJ2-7 and V is TRBV6-1; D not resolved. The CDR3 totals 14 residues. Trimming took off 7 bases at V and 0 bases at J, with 13 bases between the two ends. The germline V gene has CDR1 MNHNS and CDR2 SASEGT.